The entry that follows covers one T cell receptor (beta chain) sequence. Its antigen remains unknown. This sample was included in a study of cytomegalovirus exposure and HLA in healthy donors. The ends were cut back, 4 bases at V and 6 bases at J, with 10 bases in the middle. Germline V lookup: CDR1 SGDLS, CDR2 YYNGEE. This CDR3 is 13 amino acids long. In nominal health when sampled, donors likely had unrecorded immune exposures nonetheless. Both 60 Vbeta primers and 13 Jbeta primers went into the PCR. This table comes from immunoSEQ multiplex PCR, and its TCRdb copy is limited to in-frame clones, with some not included. This table holds roughly 150,000 clones, roughly 80% found once. Study observations and caveats: There were 150 to 200 TCR beta chains listed as cytomegalovirus-associated.

The source is a woman between 35 and 50 years old in good health and CMV-seropositive. Sequenced material: PBMCs. The chain links TRBV9 to TRBJ2-2; the D gene is possibly TRBD2 (6 bases). The CDR3 protein is CASSPSGSGELFF. The DNA for the CDR3 is TGTGCCAGCAGCCCCAGCGGGTCCGGGGAGCTGTTTTTT.